The 21 T cell receptor beta chains presented below share a single source sample, sequenced in a study of cytomegalovirus exposure and HLA in healthy donors. PCR amplification relied on 60 Vbeta primers (plus 13 Jbeta primers). Some clones are missing from TCRdb's copy, which holds only in-frame ones; the method was immunoSEQ multiplex PCR. The sample consists of about 160,000 clones, around 69% of them appearing once. Source material: PBMCs. Every receptor here comes from a man between 60 and 75 years old in good health and CMV-seronegative.

The V and J genes are TRBV6-5 and TRBJ2-7, with D tentatively TRBD1 (6 bases). The CDR3 spans 13 residues. Germline values: CDR1 MNHEY, CDR2 SVGAGI. V was cut by 6 bases and J by 1 base, with 10 bases left in between. DNA of the CDR3: TGTGCCAGCAGAGATACAGGGTCCTACGAGCAGTACTTC. Translated, it gives CASRDTGSYEQYF.

The chain recombines TRBV7-8 with TRBJ2-5; D remains unclear. This CDR3 contains 13 residues. Trimming took 6 bases from V and 2 from J, leaving 10 bases between them. CDR1 is SGHVS, CDR2 FQNEAQ, per germline. The CDR3 region has the DNA TGTGCCAGCAGGTTCTCAGGACAAGAGACCCAGTACTTC. As protein: CASRFSGQETQYF.

This chain links TRBV27 with TRBJ2-2, with 10 nucleotides matching TRBD2. J gave up 4 bases and V 8 bases, and 16 bases lay outside the gene matches. The CDR3 covers 18 residues. In germline, CDR1 is MNHEY, CDR2 SMNVEV (reference sequence). CDR3 sequence: CASGAYAGLATATGELFF. The CDR3 DNA reads as TGTGCCAGCGGAGCGTATGCGGGACTAGCGACCGCCACCGGGGAGCTGTTTTTT.

The chain combines TRBV7-2 with TRBJ1-1; 8 bases are a match to TRBD1. Germline V gene data show CDR1 as SGHTA and CDR2 as FQGNSA. The CDR3 covers 13 residues. Trimming took 6 bases from V and 3 from J; bases not matched to a gene: 3. In nucleotides, the CDR3 is TGTGCCAGCAGAATACAGGGGGACACTGAAGCTTTCTTT. Translating it yields CASRIQGDTEAFF.

The chain is built from TRBV4-3 and TRBJ2-7; maybe TRBD1 (5 bases). In germline, CDR1 is LGHNA, CDR2 YSLEER. The CDR3 contains 16 residues. V was shortened by 0 bases and J by 7 bases, with 19 bases between the two germline ends. This CDR3 is CASSQDPGPLVREQYF. DNA for the CDR3: TGCGCCAGCAGCCAAGATCCAGGGCCGCTGGTGAGGGAGCAGTACTTC.

On this clone: One end of the junction varies from germline; a read error may be responsible. This chain uses TRBV14 with TRBJ1-5; D possibly corresponds to TRBD1 (5 bases). This CDR3 has 15 amino acids. The V gene's germline CDR1 is SGHDN and CDR2 FVKESK. CDR3 residues: CASSHRRIGLGPRHF. For the CDR3, the DNA is TGTGCCAGCAGCCACCGACGGATAGGCTTGGGGCCCCGGCATTTT.

The chain employs TRBV28 and TRBJ2-2, with a weak D call TRBD2 (7 bases). V was shortened by 3 bases and J by 1 base, with 15 bases between the two germline ends. This CDR3 region has 17 residues. Looked up from germline, CDR1 is MDHEN and CDR2 is SYDVKM. The CDR3 DNA sequence: TGTGCCAGCAGTTTCCGCGGCGGGGGCCGGAACACCGGGGAGCTGTTTTTT. Protein product: CASSFRGGGRNTGELFF.

V usage is TRBV2 and J usage is TRBJ1-5, with D perhaps TRBD1 (5 bases). The germline CDR1 and CDR2 sequences are SNHLY and FYNNEI. This CDR3 region has 15 residues. Trimming took 5 bases from V and 6 from J, leaving 17 bases between them. CDR3 loop: CASSIRASEGQPQHF. In DNA, the CDR3 is TGTGCCAGCAGTATCAGGGCGTCGGAGGGTCAGCCCCAGCATTTT.

This sequence joins TRBV9 and TRBJ2-7; TRBD2 agrees at 9 bases. V shed 0 bases, J shed 5 bases, and the junction held 9 bases outside the gene matches. This CDR3 is built from 16 residues. Germline assignment: CDR1 SGDLS and CDR2 YYNGEE. The CDR3 DNA is TGTGCCAGCAGCGTAGTTGCTAGCGGGATTCTGAACGAGCAGTACTTC. As protein: CASSVVASGILNEQYF. Combining the CDR3 with reference TRBV9 and TRBJ2-7 gives the whole variable domain DSGVTQTPKHLITATGQRVTLRCSPRSGDLSVYWYQQSLDQGLQFLIQYYNGEERAKGNILERFSAQQFPDLHSELNLSSLELGDSALYFCASSVVASGILNEQYFGPGTRLTVT.

V usage is TRBV5-3 and J usage is TRBJ1-2, with D hard to call. TRBV5-3 is reported as an ORF; its role is uncertain. The CDR3 extends over 12 amino acids. The V end lost 5 bases, the J end lost 8 bases, and 13 bases lay between the germline ends. The chain's CDR3 is CARRWETGGYTF. The DNA of the CDR3 is TGTGCCAGAAGATGGGAGACTGGGGGCTACACCTTC.

The chain joins TRBV18 to TRBJ1-6; D gene unclear. Germline loops: CDR1 KGHSH, CDR2 LQKENI. The CDR3 has 14 amino acids. V lost 8 bases to trimming and J lost 6 bases, with 14 bases between them. The CDR3 sequence is CASTDRGINSPLHF. As DNA, the CDR3 is TGTGCCAGCACCGATCGGGGTATTAATTCACCCCTCCACTTT.

This chain links TRBV6-5 with TRBJ1-5, with 8 bases fitting TRBD1. This CDR3 contains 15 residues. CDR1 is MNHEY, CDR2 SVGAGI, per germline. V shed 8 bases, J shed 6 bases, and the junction held 12 bases outside the gene matches. Written as DNA, the CDR3 is TGTGCCAGCGCCTTATCCGGGACAGGTCGTCAGCCCCAGCATTTT. Encoded protein: CASALSGTGRQPQHF.

CDR3 amino acids: CASSSRASPLHF. DNA for the CDR3: TGTGCCAGCAGTTCCAGGGCTTCACCCCTCCACTTT. This chain joins TRBV27 and TRBJ1-6; D possibly corresponds to TRBD1 (5 bases). V was cut by 4 bases and J by 9 bases, with 7 bases left in between. Germline-derived CDR1 and CDR2 are MNHEY and SMNVEV (reference sequence). This CDR3 spans 12 amino acids.

The V and J genes are TRBV5-6 and TRBJ2-7; a possible D gene is TRBD1 (5 bases). CDR1 and CDR2 (germline): SGHDT, YYEEEE. The CDR3 spans 12 residues. Trimming took off 5 bases at V and 3 bases at J, with 9 bases between the two ends. In nucleotides, the CDR3 is TGTGCCAGCAGTCGCGACAGCTACGAGCAGTACTTC. It codes for CASSRDSYEQYF.

The DNA of the CDR3 is TGTGCCAGCAGCTTCTGGCAGGGGACAAGGATCCTCCACTTT. The encoded protein is CASSFWQGTRILHF. The chain carries TRBV5-6 and TRBJ1-6; tentative D call: TRBD1 (6 bases). The CDR3 runs 14 residues. V lost 2 bases, J lost 15 bases, and 18 bases lay in between. Germline CDR1 and CDR2: SGHDT and YYEEEE.

This clone was detected only a few times. The CDR3 region is CASSLSAGDTEAFF. The DNA of the CDR3 is TGTGCCAGCAGCTTATCCGCGGGGGACACTGAAGCTTTCTTT. The genes are TRBV7-2 and TRBJ1-1; a weak D match, TRBD1 (5 bases). The CDR3 is 14 amino acids. V was pared by 2 bases and J by 3 bases, with 10 bases between. The V gene's germline CDR1 is SGHTA and CDR2 FQGNSA. Drawing the rest from reference TRBV7-2 and TRBJ1-1, the complete variable domain is GAGVSQSPSNKVTEKGKDVELRCDPISGHTALYWYRQSLGQGLEFLIYFQGNSAPDKSGLPSDRFSAERTGGSVSTLTIQRTQQEDSAVYLCASSLSAGDTEAFFGQGTRLTVV.

The chain links TRBV10-3 to TRBJ1-6; 8 positions match TRBD1. Germline CDR1 reads ENHRY; CDR2 reads SYGVKD. The CDR3 covers 17 residues. After removal of 4 bases from V and 7 bases from J, the junction contained 12 bases not matched to a gene. The CDR3 here is CAISGLARQGRNSPLHF. CDR3 nucleotide sequence: TGTGCCATCAGTGGTCTCGCCCGACAGGGGAGAAATTCACCCCTCCACTTT.

This chain uses TRBV19 with TRBJ1-1; D call uncertain. V was clipped by 3 bases and J by 3 bases, with 20 bases between them. Germline V gene lookup returns CDR1 LNHDA and CDR2 SQIVND (reference sequence). CDR3 length equals 17 residues. The CDR3 DNA is TGTGCCAGTAGTATCCGCGGCGTCCTTATTCGGGACACTGAAGCTTTCTTT. Translated: CASSIRGVLIRDTEAFF.

This rearrangement joins TRBV6-4 to TRBJ2-5, with D tentatively TRBD2 (5 bases). V was trimmed by 5 bases and J by 4 bases, leaving 17 bases between them. The germline gives CDR1 MRHNA, CDR2 SNTAGT. This CDR3 comprises 15 residues. CDR3 DNA: TGTGCCAGCAGTCCCTTAGGGAGCCCCGGAGAGACCCAGTACTTC. Its protein product is CASSPLGSPGETQYF.

The V call is TRBV9, the J call TRBJ2-1, with 12 bases identical to TRBD2. Trimming at V came to 4 bases and at J to 5 bases, leaving 7 bases not matched to a gene. The CDR3 runs 16 residues. Germline lookup yields CDR1 SGDLS and CDR2 YYNGEE. The CDR3 loop reads CASSPLTSGGNNEQFF. For the CDR3, the DNA is TGTGCCAGCAGCCCATTGACTAGCGGGGGAAACAATGAGCAGTTCTTC.

V gene TRBV2 combines with J gene TRBJ1-1; D gene unclear. Looked up from germline, CDR1 is SNHLY and CDR2 is FYNNEI. V was clipped by 0 bases and J by 1 base, with 12 bases between them. This CDR3 has 16 amino acids. CDR3 in DNA: TGTGCCAGCAGTGAAGCGATTGTGGCAGAGAACACTGAAGCTTTCTTT. Translation: CASSEAIVAENTEAFF. Full variable domain (rest looked up from reference TRBV2 and TRBJ1-1): EPEVTQTPSHQVTQMGQEVILRCVPISNHLYFYWYRQILGQKVEFLVSFYNNEISEKSEIFDDQFSVERPDGSNFTLKIRSTKLEDSAMYFCASSEAIVAENTEAFFGQGTRLTVV.